Below, 27 T cell receptor beta chains from the same sample are listed, as sequenced in a study of prognosis after radiotherapy for stage I lung cancer. Two-round multiplex PCR, the amplification method, yielded TCR beta CDR3 from genomic DNA. It was primers specific to each TRBV and TRBJ gene that first-round PCR used. In TCRdb, the multiplex PCR reads were re-called with MiXCR into one record per CDR3 protein. The sample lists about 59,000 distinct CDR3 sequences; roughly 29% were seen once. The sample consisted of PBMCs, taken before or after stereotactic body radiation therapy (not recorded which). Receptors were obtained from a donor aged 50 or older with non-small cell lung cancer.

On this clonotype: The junction departs from the called germline gene at one end, perhaps through a read error. The J gene is TRBJ1-1, the V gene TRBV6-1; D call uncertain. From germline, CDR1 is MNHNS and CDR2 SASEGT. This CDR3 is 13 amino acids long. CDR3 bases: TGTGCCAGCAGACCTAATGGTGACACTGAAGATTTCTTT. Encoded protein: CASRPNGDTEDFF.

In regard to this clonotype: A much more abundant neighbour one base away suggests this may be a read error. The V gene is TRBV28, the J gene TRBJ1-2; weak D call: TRBD1 (5 bases). The germline V gene encodes CDR1 MDHEN and CDR2 SYDVKM. This CDR3 region has 14 residues. Trimming removed 8 bases at V and 7 bases at J, with 20 bases between. The CDR3 sequence is CASRAMGDECGYTF. DNA for the CDR3: TGTGCCAGCCGCGCTATGGGGGATGAATGTGGCTACACCTTC.

Worth noting for this clonotype: A read error may explain this, as a much larger clone is one base away. The chain couples TRBV30 to TRBJ2-2, with a possible D match to TRBD1 (6 bases). This CDR3 spans 15 amino acids. Germline V gene lookup returns CDR1 GTSNPN and CDR2 SVGIG (reference sequence). This CDR3 reads CAWSARTVNTAELFF. The CDR3 DNA follows: TGTGCCTGGAGTGCCCGGACAGTGAACACCGCGGAGCTGTTTTTT.

This clonotype has at least ten counts. V usage is TRBV11-2 and J usage is TRBJ2-1, with D possibly matching TRBD1 (5 bases). The CDR3 spans 13 residues. The germline V gene has CDR1 SGHAT and CDR2 FQNNGV. V dropped 5 bases and J dropped 6 bases, with 11 bases sitting between them. CDR3 in amino acids: CASSPGHFNEQFF. The CDR3 nucleotides are TGTGCCAGCAGCCCAGGACATTTCAATGAGCAGTTCTTC.

This clonotype appeared many times. V usage is TRBV4-3 and J usage is TRBJ2-3, with D perhaps matching TRBD2 (5 bases). V shed 1 base and J shed 4 bases, with 15 bases lying between them. Looked up from germline, CDR1 is LGHNA and CDR2 is YSLEER. This CDR3 has 16 amino acids. The CDR3 here is CASSQGTPGDADTQYF. In DNA form, the CDR3 reads TGCGCCAGCAGCCAAGGGACTCCAGGAGACGCAGATACGCAGTATTTT.

This clonotype was seen ten or more times. V usage is TRBV27 and J usage is TRBJ1-5; 7 positions agree with TRBD1. This CDR3 comprises 15 residues. V trimming: 3 bases; J trimming: 6 bases; junction bases outside the gene matches: 8. CDR1 is MNHEY and CDR2 is SMNVEV in the germline V gene (reference sequence). The CDR3 is CASSLTGKSSQPQHF. The CDR3, as DNA: TGTGCCAGCAGTTTGACAGGGAAATCCAGTCAGCCCCAGCATTTT.

This clonotype was detected a few times. A much larger clone lies one base from this, so it may be a read error. The rearrangement links TRBV6-1 to TRBJ1-4, with a possible D match to TRBD1 (5 bases). V was clipped by 11 bases and J by 7 bases, with 20 bases between them. CDR1 MNHNS and CDR2 SASEGT come from the germline V gene. This CDR3 contains 14 residues. In DNA form, the CDR3 reads TGTGCCGGCAAAGCCCGCGTAGGGACTGAAAAACTGTTTTTT. Its protein is CAGKARVGTEKLFF.

This clonotype was detected many times. The chain employs TRBV2 and TRBJ2-3; maybe TRBD2 (6 bases). V lost 7 bases and J 2 bases, leaving 19 bases between the germline ends. CDR3 length: 16 amino acids. Germline loops: CDR1 SNHLY, CDR2 FYNNEI. The CDR3 sequence: CASTPGEAGPTDTQYF. DNA of the CDR3: TGTGCCAGCACCCCGGGGGAGGCAGGGCCCACAGATACGCAGTATTTT.

Details on this clonotype: One junction end does not reproduce the germline sequence, and a read error may be involved. The chain has TRBV20-1 and TRBJ1-3, with D maybe TRBD1 (6 bases). CDR1 is DFQATT and CDR2 is SNEGSKA in the germline V gene (reference sequence). This CDR3 has 14 amino acids. CDR3 nucleotides: TGCAGTGCCAGACGGGGGGCTACTGGAAACACAATATATTTT. Its translation: CSARRGATGNTIYF.

This clonotype was seen many times. Compared with germline, one end of the junction differs, possibly owing to a read error. The V gene is TRBV7-3, the J gene TRBJ1-6; D remains ambiguous. Germline CDR1 is SGHTA and CDR2 is FQGTGA. The CDR3 runs to 13 residues. The CDR3 region is CASSLTWNSPLHF. CDR3 bases: TGTGCCAGCAGCCTAACCTGGAATTCACCCCTCCACTTT.

This clonotype was recorded many times. V gene TRBV18 combines with J gene TRBJ2-3; possibly TRBD1 or TRBD2 for D (5 bases each). The CDR3 is made up of 15 amino acids. Between the trimmed V and J ends, which lost 1 base and 3 bases, there was a span of 11 bases. Germline V gene lookup returns CDR1 KGHSH and CDR2 LQKENI. CDR3 protein: CASSPRGSWTDTQYF. The CDR3 DNA reads TGTGCCAGCTCACCACGGGGGAGTTGGACAGATACGCAGTATTTT.

Of note for this clonotype: This may arise from a read error, as a much more abundant clone is one base away. V is TRBV6-2 or TRBV6-3 and J is TRBJ1-4; TRBD1 is a possible D gene (6 bases). CDR3 length: 14 amino acids. Germline lookup yields CDR1 MNHEY and CDR2 SVGEGT. CDR3: CAGSPGTLGEKLFF. The CDR3 DNA follows: TGTGCCGGCAGCCCTGGGACATTGGGTGAAAAACTGTTTTTT.

The sample holds a few counts of this clonotype. The chain is built from TRBV6-1 and TRBJ2-2; 11 nucleotides match TRBD2. J gave up 11 bases and V 7 bases, and 15 bases lay outside the gene matches. This CDR3 is 16 amino acids long. Per the germline V gene, CDR1 is MNHNS and CDR2 is SASEGT. The CDR3 nucleotides are TGTGCCAGCATTCCCCTAGCGGGGGGAGGGACCTGTGAGCTGTTTTTT. Amino acid sequence: CASIPLAGGGTCELFF.

Comment on this clonotype: It may be a read error: a sequence one base away is much more abundant. The chain recombines TRBV4-2 with TRBJ2-7; D may be TRBD2 (6 bases). Trimming cost V 1 base and J 7 bases, with 20 bases left between them. CDR1 is LGHNA and CDR2 is YNFKEQ in the germline V gene. The CDR3 sequence is 16 residues long. The CDR3 loop is CASSQGSSGVIREQYF. CDR3 in DNA: TGTGCCAGCAGCCAAGGATCATCGGGGGTCATAAGGGAGCAGTACTTC.

This clonotype was seen at least ten times. The chain is built from TRBV11-2 and TRBJ2-3; possibly TRBD2 for D (5 bases). V lost 1 base to trimming and J lost 3 bases, with 11 bases between them. CDR1 is SGHAT, CDR2 FQNNGV, per germline. The CDR3 consists of 15 residues. The CDR3 protein is CASSLGQPGTDTQYF. CDR3 nucleotide sequence: TGTGCCAGCAGCTTAGGGCAGCCGGGGACAGATACGCAGTATTTT.

Ten or more counts support this clonotype. The rearrangement joins TRBV30 to TRBJ2-1; perhaps TRBD1 as D (6 bases). The CDR3 loop spans 12 amino acids. Deletions cut 0 bases from V and 10 bases from J, with 10 bases between. The germline V gene has CDR1 GTSNPN and CDR2 SVGIG (reference sequence). CDR3 loop: CAWSVRGDEQFF. Here the CDR3 DNA reads TGTGCCTGGAGTGTCAGGGGTGACGAGCAGTTCTTC.

This clonotype was detected once. A read error is possible here, since a much larger clone lies one base away. This chain connects TRBV25-1 to TRBJ2-5; D possibly corresponds to TRBD2 (6 bases). CDR1 is MGHDK and CDR2 is SYGVNS in the germline V gene. V lost 3 bases to trimming and J lost 3 bases, with 17 bases between them. The CDR3 sequence is 16 residues long. The CDR3 DNA reads as TGTGCCAGCAGTGACCCTCGGGGCGGGACCGAAGAGACCCAGTACTTC. Protein sequence: CASSDPRGGTEETQYF. Based on the CDR3 plus reference TRBV25-1 and TRBJ2-5, the full variable domain is EADIYQTPRYLVIGTGKKITLECSQTMGHDKMYWYQQDPGMELHLIHYSYGVNSTEKGDLSSESTVSRIRTEHFPLTLESARPSHTSQYLCASSDPRGGTEETQYFGPGTRLLVL.

The table lists this clonotype with many counts. V gene TRBV20-1 combines with J gene TRBJ2-7, with a tentative D call TRBD1 (6 bases). Germline V gene data show CDR1 as DFQATT and CDR2 as SNEGSKA (reference sequence). Trimming stripped 0 bases from V and 3 bases from J, with 12 bases between. The CDR3 covers 14 residues. This CDR3 is CSARDTTGNYEQYF. In DNA, the CDR3 is TGCAGTGCTAGAGATACTACAGGGAACTACGAGCAGTACTTC.

This clonotype was seen repeatedly, ten times or more. This chain connects TRBV12-3 or TRBV12-4 to TRBJ2-7, with a possible D match to TRBD1 (5 bases). The CDR3 contains 16 residues. V was clipped by 2 bases and J by 6 bases, with 20 bases between them. The CDR3 DNA reads as TGTGCCAGCAGTTTAAGAATTGTAAGGGGCGCGTCCGAGCAGTACTTC. This sequence encodes CASSLRIVRGASEQYF.

About this clonotype itself: A much larger clone differs from this one at a single base, so this may be a read error. This chain joins TRBV5-1 and TRBJ1-4, with D perhaps matching TRBD1 (6 bases). The CDR3 loop spans 15 amino acids. The V gene lost 0 bases and the J gene lost 6 bases, with 12 bases spanning the gap. Germline CDR1 reads SGHRS; CDR2 reads YFSETQ. The CDR3 DNA reads TGCGCCAGCAGCTTGGACGGCAGGGGCTATGAAAAACTGTTTTTT. This sequence encodes CASSLDGRGYEKLFF.

As concerns this clonotype: A read error may explain this, as a much larger clone is one base away. The chain employs TRBV20-1 and TRBJ1-2; tentative D call: TRBD1 (6 bases). This CDR3 is built from 13 residues. CDR1 DFQATT and CDR2 SNEGSKA come from the germline V gene (reference sequence). Written as DNA, the CDR3 is TGCAGTGCTAGTGACGGGGGGCCCTATGGCCACACCTTC. The encoded protein is CSASDGGPYGHTF.

Concerning this clonotype: A read error may be the cause here, since a much bigger clone is one base away. This chain joins TRBV6-1 and TRBJ2-3; the match to TRBD2 covers 14 bases. Per the germline V gene, CDR1 is MNHNS and CDR2 is SASEGT. The CDR3 totals 17 residues. CDR3 DNA sequence: TGTGCCAGCGGTACAGGGACTAGCGGGGGCACCACAGATACGAAGTATTTT. Translating it yields CASGTGTSGGTTDTKYF.

Worth noting for this clonotype: It is likely a read error: a sequence one base away is far more abundant. The chain employs TRBV7-6 and TRBJ1-1, with D possibly being TRBD1 (5 bases). This CDR3 region has 13 residues. CDR1 and CDR2 (germline): SGHVS, FNYEAQ. CDR3: CASSKTENTEALF. CDR3 bases: TGTGCCAGCAGCAAGACAGAGAACACTGAAGCTTTATTT.

This chain connects TRBV6-2 or TRBV6-3 to TRBJ1-6, with D hard to call. The V and J ends lost 8 bases and 6 bases respectively, with 8 bases between them. Germline CDR1 and CDR2: MNHEY and SVGEGT. The CDR3 totals 12 residues. The CDR3 spells CASQWINSPLHF. The CDR3 bases are TGTGCCAGCCAGTGGATTAATTCACCCCTCCACTTT.

Worth noting for this clonotype: This probably arose from a read error, given a far larger clone one base away. This sequence joins TRBV6-2 or TRBV6-3 and TRBJ1-1, with TRBD1 matching over 9 bases. The J segment lost 4 bases and the V segment lost 9 bases, leaving 9 bases of the junction unmatched. The CDR3 loop spans 14 amino acids. Germline V gene lookup returns CDR1 MNHEY and CDR2 SVGEGT. The CDR3 DNA follows: TGTGCCAGAAGTCCGGGACAGGGCGTCACTGAAGCTTTCTTT. Residues: CARSPGQGVTEAFF.

This clonotype was found many times. V and J are TRBV18 and TRBJ1-6; no clear D gene. V lost 3 bases, J lost 7 bases, and 13 bases lay in between. The CDR3 is 15 residues long. CDR1 and CDR2 (germline): KGHSH, LQKENI. In DNA, the CDR3 is TGTGCCAGCTCACCGGACGCAAAACGGAATTCACCCCTCCACTTT. This encodes CASSPDAKRNSPLHF. Using reference TRBV18 and TRBJ1-6 for the parts outside the CDR3, the full variable domain is NAGVMQNPRHLVRRRGQEARLRCSPMKGHSHVYWYRQLPEEGLKFMVYLQKENIIDESGMPKERFSAEFPKEGPSILRIQQVVRGDSAAYFCASSPDAKRNSPLHFGNGTRLTVT.

This clonotype was counted at least ten times. This chain joins TRBV20-1 and TRBJ1-1, with D maybe TRBD1 (6 bases). Trimming took 0 bases from V and 10 from J, leaving 18 bases between them. Germline lookup yields CDR1 DFQATT and CDR2 SNEGSKA (reference sequence). The CDR3 covers 14 residues. The CDR3 DNA sequence: TGCAGTGCTAGAGATTTTGCAGGGGCGGTAGCAGCTTTCTTT. Its translation is CSARDFAGAVAAFF.